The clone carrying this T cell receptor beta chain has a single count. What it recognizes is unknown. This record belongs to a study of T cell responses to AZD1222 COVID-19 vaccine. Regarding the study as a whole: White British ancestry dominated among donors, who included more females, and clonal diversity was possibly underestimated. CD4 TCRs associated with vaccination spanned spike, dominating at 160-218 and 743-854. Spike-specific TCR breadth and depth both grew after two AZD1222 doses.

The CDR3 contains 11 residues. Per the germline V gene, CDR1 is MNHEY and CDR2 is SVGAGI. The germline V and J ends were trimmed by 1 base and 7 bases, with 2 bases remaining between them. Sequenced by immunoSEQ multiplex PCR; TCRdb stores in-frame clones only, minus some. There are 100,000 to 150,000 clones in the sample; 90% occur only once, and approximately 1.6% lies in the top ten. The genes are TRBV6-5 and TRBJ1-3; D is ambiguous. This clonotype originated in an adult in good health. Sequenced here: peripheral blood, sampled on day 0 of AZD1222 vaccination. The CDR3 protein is CASSYYNTIYF. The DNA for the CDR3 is TGTGCCAGCAGTTACTACAACACCATATATTTT.